This T cell receptor (beta chain) was captured in a study of blood T cell repertoires in COVID-19. The overall study: Italy, Spain and the United States were the sources of the convalescent and acute COVID-19 samples. T cells, B-cell-depleted T cells, or PBMCs supplied cDNA or gDNA.

Authors' methods: Estimates of nucleated cell counts were drawn from the amplification of reference gene primers. Data came from immunoSEQ multiplex PCR; TCRdb stores just in-frame clones and leaves some out. V and J calls and clone size come straight from that table; D and trimming were deduced from the DNA. The sample yields about 54,000 clones, around nine tenths seen once. Sequenced sample: peripheral blood. This TCR derives from a human donor in a cohort sampled during active COVID-19.

CDR3 sequence reads: CASSSGQGANTEAFF. The DNA for the CDR3 is TGTGCCAGCAGCTCTGGACAGGGCGCGAACACTGAAGCTTTCTTT. The gene calls are TRBV7-8 and TRBJ1-1; TRBD1 agrees at 8 bases. Germline trimming cut 4 bases from V and 1 base from J; bases unmatched to any gene: 5. The length of the CDR3 is 15 residues. Germline loops: CDR1 SGHVS, CDR2 FQNEAQ.